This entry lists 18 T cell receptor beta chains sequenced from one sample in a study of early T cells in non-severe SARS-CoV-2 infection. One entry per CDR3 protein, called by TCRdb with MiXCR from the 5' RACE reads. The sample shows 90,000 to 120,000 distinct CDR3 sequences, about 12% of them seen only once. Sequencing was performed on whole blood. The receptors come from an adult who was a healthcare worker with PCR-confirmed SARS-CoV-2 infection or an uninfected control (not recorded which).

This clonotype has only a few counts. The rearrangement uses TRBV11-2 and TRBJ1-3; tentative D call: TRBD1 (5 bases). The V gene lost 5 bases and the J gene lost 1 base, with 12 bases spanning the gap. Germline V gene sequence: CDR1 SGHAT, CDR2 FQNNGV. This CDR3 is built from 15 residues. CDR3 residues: CASSKSSGSGNTIYF. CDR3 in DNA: TGTGCCAGCAGCAAAAGTTCAGGGTCTGGAAACACCATATATTTT.

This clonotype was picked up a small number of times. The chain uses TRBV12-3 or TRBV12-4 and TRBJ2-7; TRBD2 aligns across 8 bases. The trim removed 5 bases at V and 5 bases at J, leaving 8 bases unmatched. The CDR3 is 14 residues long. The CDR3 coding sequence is TGTGCCAGCAGTCCGGGACTAGGGGTGGACGAGCAGTACTTC. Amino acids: CASSPGLGVDEQYF.

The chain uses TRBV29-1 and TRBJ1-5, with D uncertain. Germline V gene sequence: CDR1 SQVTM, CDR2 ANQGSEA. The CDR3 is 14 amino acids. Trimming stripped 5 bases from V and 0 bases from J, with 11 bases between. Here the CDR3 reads CSVWSGLSNQPQHF. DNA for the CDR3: TGCAGCGTTTGGTCAGGACTTAGCAATCAGCCCCAGCATTTT.

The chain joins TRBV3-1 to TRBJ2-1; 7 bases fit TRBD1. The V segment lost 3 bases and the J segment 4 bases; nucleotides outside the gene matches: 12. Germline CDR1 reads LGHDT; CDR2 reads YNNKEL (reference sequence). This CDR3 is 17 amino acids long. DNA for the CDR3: TGTGCCAGCAGCCAGAAACCTACGGGACAGCTTTACAATGAGCAGTTCTTC. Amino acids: CASSQKPTGQLYNEQFF.

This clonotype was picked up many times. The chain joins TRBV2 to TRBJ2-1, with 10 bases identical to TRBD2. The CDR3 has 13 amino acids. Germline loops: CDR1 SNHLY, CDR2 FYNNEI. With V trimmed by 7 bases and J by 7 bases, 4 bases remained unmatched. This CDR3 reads CASNLLAGNEQFF. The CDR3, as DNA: TGTGCCAGCAACTTACTAGCGGGGAATGAGCAGTTCTTC.

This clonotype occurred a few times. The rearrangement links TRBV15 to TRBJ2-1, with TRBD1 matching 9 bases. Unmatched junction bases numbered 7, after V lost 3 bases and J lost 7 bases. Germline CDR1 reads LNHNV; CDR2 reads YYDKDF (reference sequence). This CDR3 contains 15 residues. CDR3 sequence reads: CATSRGGQGTNEQFF. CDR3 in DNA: TGTGCCACCAGCAGGGGGGGACAGGGAACAAATGAGCAGTTCTTC.

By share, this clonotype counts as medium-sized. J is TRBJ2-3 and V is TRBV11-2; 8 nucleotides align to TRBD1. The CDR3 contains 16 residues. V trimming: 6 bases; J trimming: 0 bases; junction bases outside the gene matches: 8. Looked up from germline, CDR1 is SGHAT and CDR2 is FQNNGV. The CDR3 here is CASSLGTGPSTDTQYF. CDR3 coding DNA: TGTGCCAGCAGTTTGGGGACAGGTCCTAGCACAGATACGCAGTATTTT.

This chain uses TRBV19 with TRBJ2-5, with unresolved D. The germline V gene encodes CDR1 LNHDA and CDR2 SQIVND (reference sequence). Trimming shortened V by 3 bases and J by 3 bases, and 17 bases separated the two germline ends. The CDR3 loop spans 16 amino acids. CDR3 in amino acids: CASSIFGLNREETQYF. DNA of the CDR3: TGTGCCAGTAGTATCTTTGGGTTGAATAGGGAAGAGACCCAGTACTTC.

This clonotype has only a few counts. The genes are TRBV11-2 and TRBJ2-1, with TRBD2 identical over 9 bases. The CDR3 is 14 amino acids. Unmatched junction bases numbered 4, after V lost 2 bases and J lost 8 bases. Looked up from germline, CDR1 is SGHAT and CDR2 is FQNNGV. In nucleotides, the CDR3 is TGTGCCAGCAGCTTAAGTAGCGGGGGAGATGAGCAGTTCTTC. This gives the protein CASSLSSGGDEQFF.

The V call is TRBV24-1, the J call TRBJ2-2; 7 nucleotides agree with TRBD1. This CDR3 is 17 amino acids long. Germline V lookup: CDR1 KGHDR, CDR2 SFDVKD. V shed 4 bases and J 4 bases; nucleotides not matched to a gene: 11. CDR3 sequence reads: CATSDLDRAIGTGELFF. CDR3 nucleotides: TGTGCCACCAGTGACCTTGACAGGGCGATAGGCACCGGGGAGCTGTTTTTT.

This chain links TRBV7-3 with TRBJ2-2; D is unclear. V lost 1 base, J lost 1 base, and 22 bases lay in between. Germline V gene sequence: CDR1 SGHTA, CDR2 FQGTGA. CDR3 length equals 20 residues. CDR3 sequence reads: CASSLNRPGPSDKNTGELFF. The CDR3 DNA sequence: TGTGCCAGCAGCTTAAATCGGCCAGGCCCATCCGATAAGAACACCGGGGAGCTGTTTTTT.

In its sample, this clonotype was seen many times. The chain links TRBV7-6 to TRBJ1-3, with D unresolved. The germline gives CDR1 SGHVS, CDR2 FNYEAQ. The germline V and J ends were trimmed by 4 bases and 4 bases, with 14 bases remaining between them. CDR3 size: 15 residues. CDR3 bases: TGTGCCAGCAGCTCCGTCCCGTTCGGGGGAAACACCATATATTTT. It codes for CASSSVPFGGNTIYF.

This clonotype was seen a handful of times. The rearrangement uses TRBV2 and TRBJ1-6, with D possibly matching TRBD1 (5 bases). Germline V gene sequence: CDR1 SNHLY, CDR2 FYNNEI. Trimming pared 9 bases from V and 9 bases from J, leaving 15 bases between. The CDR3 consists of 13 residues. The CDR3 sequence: CARRAGTGSPLHF. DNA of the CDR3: TGTGCCAGACGAGCGGGCACAGGTTCACCCCTCCACTTT.

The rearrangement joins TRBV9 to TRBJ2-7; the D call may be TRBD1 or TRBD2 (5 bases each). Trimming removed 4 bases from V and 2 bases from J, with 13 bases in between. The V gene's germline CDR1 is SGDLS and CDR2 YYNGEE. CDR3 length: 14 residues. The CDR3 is CASSKNRDPYEQYF. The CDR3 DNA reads TGTGCCAGCAGCAAAAACCGGGACCCCTACGAGCAGTACTTC.

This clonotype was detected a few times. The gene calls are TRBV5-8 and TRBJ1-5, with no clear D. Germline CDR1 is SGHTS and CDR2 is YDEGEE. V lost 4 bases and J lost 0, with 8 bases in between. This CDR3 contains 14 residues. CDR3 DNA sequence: TGTGCCAGCAGCCCTCCTCCTAGCAATCAGCCCCAGCATTTT. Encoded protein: CASSPPPSNQPQHF. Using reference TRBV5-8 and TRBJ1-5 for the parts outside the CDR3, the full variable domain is EAGVTQSPTHLIKTRGQQATLRCSPISGHTSVYWYQQALGLGLQFLLWYDEGEERNRGNFPPRFSGRQFPNYSSELNVNALELEDSALYLCASSPPPSNQPQHFGDGTRLSIL.

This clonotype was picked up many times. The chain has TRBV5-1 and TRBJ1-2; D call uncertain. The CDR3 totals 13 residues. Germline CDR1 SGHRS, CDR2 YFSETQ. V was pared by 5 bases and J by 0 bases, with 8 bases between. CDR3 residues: CASSPGSNYGYTF. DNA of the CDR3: TGCGCCAGCAGTCCCGGGTCTAACTATGGCTACACCTTC.

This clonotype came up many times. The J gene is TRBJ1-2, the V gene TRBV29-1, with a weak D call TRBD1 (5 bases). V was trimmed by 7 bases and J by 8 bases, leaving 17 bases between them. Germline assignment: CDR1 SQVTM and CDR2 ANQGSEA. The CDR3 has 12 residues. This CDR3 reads CSGELTREGYTF. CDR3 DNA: TGCAGCGGTGAGCTTACCAGGGAAGGCTACACCTTC.

CDR3 coding DNA: TGCAGTGTAGTAGCGGGAGACTACGAGCAGTACTTC. Translated: CSVVAGDYEQYF. This chain links TRBV20-1 with TRBJ2-7; 9 positions agree with TRBD2. V lost 7 bases and J lost 3; bases outside the gene matches: 4. The CDR3 consists of 12 residues. The germline V gene has CDR1 DFQATT and CDR2 SNEGSKA (reference sequence).